This T cell receptor beta chain was identified in a study of identical twins. Germline V gene lookup returns CDR1 MDHEN and CDR2 SYDVKM. V dropped 7 bases and J dropped 2; count of bases not matched to a gene: 11. This CDR3 is built from 16 residues. Carrying unique molecular identifiers, the cDNA also gained a universal primer site through template switching. From the 5' RACE reads, TCRdb called clonotypes with MiXCR, one entry per CDR3 protein. The repertoire holds around 250,000 distinct CDR3 sequences, with roughly an eighth as singletons. A remark on this clonotype: What it binds is unknown.

Study outcomes and limitations: Out-of-frame sharing of TCR alpha in monozygotic twins was underestimated by models. For zero-insertion analyses, partial confounding could come from invariant MAIT and iNKT cells. Cord blood's abundant beta clonotypes had fewer insertions, unlike memory repertoires.

The same data also went into a second study, on yellow fever vaccine responses in identical twins.

V gene TRBV28 combines with J gene TRBJ2-1, with 7 bases fitting TRBD1. The TCR was taken from a woman between 18 and 29 years old in good health. The specimen sequenced was memory (CD45RO+) T cells sorted from blood. The CDR3 loop reads CASTFLGQDPYNEQFF. The CDR3 region has the DNA TGTGCCAGCACCTTTCTCGGACAGGATCCCTACAATGAGCAGTTCTTC.